These T cell receptor beta chains were read from a single sample in a study of PD-L1 blockade in urothelial cancer. Sequencing was performed with immunoSEQ multiplex PCR; in TCRdb, only in-frame clones are kept and a portion is missing. The data hold approximately 79,000 clones, with around four fifths observed a single time. The specimen comprised PBMCs, sampled around atezolizumab (anti-PD-L1) treatment. The receptors stem from a man aged 35 to 55 with urothelial cancer. The CDR3 runs from the conserved cysteine through the conserved F or W. D genes are given only for firm matches. Only some rows state a clone size, as once, few, many or a class for expanded clones.

clone_size: NA; j_call: TRBJ1-2; v_call: TRBV28; d_call: NA; cdr3_aa: CASERGGKGGYTF; cdr3_nt: TGTGCCAGTGAACGGGGGGGTAAGGGTGGCTACACCTTC
clone_size: NA; j_call: TRBJ2-7; v_call: TRBV5-1; d_call: TRBD2; cdr3_aa: CASSWGLAGGFPYEQYF; cdr3_nt: TGCGCCAGCAGCTGGGGACTAGCGGGAGGCTTTCCGTACGAGCAGTACTTC
clone_size: NA; j_call: TRBJ2-7; v_call: TRBV28; d_call: NA; cdr3_aa: CASKVGSGASYEQYF; cdr3_nt: TGTGCCAGCAAGGTTGGGTCGGGTGCTTCCTACGAGCAGTACTTC
clone_size: NA; j_call: TRBJ2-7; v_call: TRBV5-1; d_call: NA; cdr3_aa: CASSLSTGSSYEQYF; cdr3_nt: TGCGCCAGCAGCTTGAGCACAGGGAGCTCCTACGAGCAGTACTTC
clone_size: NA; j_call: TRBJ2-1; v_call: TRBV10-3; d_call: TRBD2; cdr3_aa: CAISLLAGDEQFF; cdr3_nt: TGTGCCATCAGTCTACTAGCGGGAGATGAGCAGTTCTTC
clone_size: NA; j_call: TRBJ1-4; v_call: TRBV7-9; d_call: NA; cdr3_aa: CASSLAQGSLTNEKLFF; cdr3_nt: TGTGCCAGCAGCTTAGCGCAGGGATCTTTAACTAATGAAAAACTGTTTTTT
clone_size: few; j_call: TRBJ2-2; v_call: TRBV27; d_call: TRBD2; cdr3_aa: CASSLKQRGPGELFF; cdr3_nt: TGTGCCAGCAGTTTAAAGCAGCGGGGCCCCGGGGAGCTGTTTTTT
clone_size: NA; j_call: TRBJ2-1; v_call: TRBV30; d_call: NA; cdr3_aa: CAWSVLSGDEQFF; cdr3_nt: TGTGCCTGGAGTGTACTTAGCGGAGACGAGCAGTTCTTC
clone_size: NA; j_call: TRBJ2-2; v_call: TRBV4-1; d_call: TRBD1; cdr3_aa: CASSQMGQGYTGELFF; cdr3_nt: TGCGCCAGCAGCCAGATGGGACAGGGGTACACCGGGGAGCTGTTTTTT
clone_size: NA; j_call: TRBJ1-4; v_call: TRBV28; d_call: TRBD1; cdr3_aa: CASSLPGQANEKLFF; cdr3_nt: TGTGCCAGCAGTTTACCGGGACAGGCTAATGAAAAACTGTTTTTT
clone_size: once; j_call: TRBJ2-7; v_call: TRBV21-1; d_call: NA; cdr3_aa: CASGNYRVAGAHEQYF; cdr3_nt: TGTGCCAGCGGAAATTACCGGGTAGCGGGAGCCCACGAGCAGTACTTC
clone_size: NA; j_call: TRBJ1-3; v_call: TRBV5-5; d_call: TRBD1; cdr3_aa: CASSFGTGDFNTIYF; cdr3_nt: TGTGCCAGCAGCTTCGGGACAGGGGACTTCAACACCATATATTTT
clone_size: NA; j_call: TRBJ2-1; v_call: TRBV7-9; d_call: NA; cdr3_aa: CASSKRQQGEQFF; cdr3_nt: TGTGCCAGCAGCAAACGACAACAGGGTGAGCAGTTCTTC
clone_size: NA; j_call: TRBJ2-7; v_call: TRBV6-6; d_call: TRBD1; cdr3_aa: CASSSSTKGAQQYF; cdr3_nt: TGTGCCAGCAGTTCTTCTACTAAGGGGGCCCAGCAGTACTTC
clone_size: once; j_call: TRBJ1-1; v_call: TRBV28; d_call: NA; cdr3_aa: CASSPRGETEAFF; cdr3_nt: TGTGCCAGCAGTCCCCGCGGAGAGACTGAAGCTTTCTTT
clone_size: NA; j_call: TRBJ2-5; v_call: TRBV2; d_call: TRBD2; cdr3_aa: CASSPGLAGETQYF; cdr3_nt: TGTGCCAGCAGTCCGGGACTAGCAGGAGAGACCCAGTACTTC
clone_size: NA; j_call: TRBJ2-7; v_call: TRBV28; d_call: NA; cdr3_aa: CASSLNGGEQYF; cdr3_nt: TGTGCCAGCAGTTTAAATGGGGGGGAGCAGTACTTC
clone_size: NA; j_call: TRBJ2-7; v_call: TRBV7-9; d_call: NA; cdr3_aa: CASSPAGEQYF; cdr3_nt: TGTGCCAGCAGCCCCGCAGGGGAGCAGTACTTC
clone_size: NA; j_call: TRBJ2-7; v_call: TRBV6-6; d_call: TRBD1; cdr3_aa: CASSQTGIYEQYF; cdr3_nt: TGTGCCAGCAGCCAGACAGGGATCTACGAGCAGTACTTC
clone_size: NA; j_call: TRBJ1-1; v_call: TRBV15; d_call: TRBD1; cdr3_aa: CATSGNRGFEAFF; cdr3_nt: TGTGCCACCAGCGGCAACAGGGGGTTTGAAGCTTTCTTT
clone_size: NA; j_call: TRBJ1-1; v_call: TRBV6-6; d_call: TRBD1; cdr3_aa: CASSYGTVNTEAFF; cdr3_nt: TGTGCCAGCAGTTACGGGACAGTGAACACTGAAGCTTTCTTT